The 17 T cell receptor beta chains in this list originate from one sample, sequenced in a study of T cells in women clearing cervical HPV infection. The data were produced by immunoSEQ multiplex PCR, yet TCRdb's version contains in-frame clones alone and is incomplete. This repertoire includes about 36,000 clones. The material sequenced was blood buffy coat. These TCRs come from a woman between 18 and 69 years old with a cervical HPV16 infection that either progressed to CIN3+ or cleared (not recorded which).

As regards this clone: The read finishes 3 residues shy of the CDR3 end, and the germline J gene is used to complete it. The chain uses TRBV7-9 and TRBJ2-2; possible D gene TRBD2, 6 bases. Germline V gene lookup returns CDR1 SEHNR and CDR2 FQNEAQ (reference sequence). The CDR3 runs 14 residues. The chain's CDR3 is CASSVDTSNQPLFF. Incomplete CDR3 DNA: TGTGCCAGCAGCGTAGACACTAGCAATCAGCCG.

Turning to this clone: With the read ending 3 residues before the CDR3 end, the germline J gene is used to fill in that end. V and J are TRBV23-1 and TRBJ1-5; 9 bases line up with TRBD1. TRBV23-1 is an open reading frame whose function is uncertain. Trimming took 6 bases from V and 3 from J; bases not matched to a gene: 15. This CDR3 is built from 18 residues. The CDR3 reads CASSPLRADRGFNQPQHF. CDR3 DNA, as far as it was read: TGCGCCAGCAGCCCGTTGAGGGCTGACAGGGGGTTCAATCAGCCC.

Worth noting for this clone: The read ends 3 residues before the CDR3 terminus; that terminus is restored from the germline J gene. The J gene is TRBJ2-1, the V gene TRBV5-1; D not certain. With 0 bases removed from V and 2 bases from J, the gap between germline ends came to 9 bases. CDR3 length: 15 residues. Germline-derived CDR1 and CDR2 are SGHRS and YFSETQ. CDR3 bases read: TGCGCCAGCAGCTTGGCAGGTGGAACCTACAATGAG. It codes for CASSLAGGTYNE. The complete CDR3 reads CASSLAGGTYNEQFF.

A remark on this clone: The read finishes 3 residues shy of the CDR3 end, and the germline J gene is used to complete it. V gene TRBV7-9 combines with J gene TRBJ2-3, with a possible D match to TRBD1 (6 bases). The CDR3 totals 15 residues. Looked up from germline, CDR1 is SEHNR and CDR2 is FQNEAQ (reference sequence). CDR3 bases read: TGTGCCAGCAGCTTAATGGGGGACATCCAAGAGACG. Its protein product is CASSLMGDIQET. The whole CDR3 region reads CASSLMGDIQETQYF.

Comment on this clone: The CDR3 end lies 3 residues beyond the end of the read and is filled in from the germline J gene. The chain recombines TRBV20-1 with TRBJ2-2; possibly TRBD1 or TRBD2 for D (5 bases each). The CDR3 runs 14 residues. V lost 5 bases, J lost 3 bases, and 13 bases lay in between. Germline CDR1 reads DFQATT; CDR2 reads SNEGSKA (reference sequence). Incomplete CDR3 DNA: TGCAGTGCTTCCAAGAGAGGGGACACCGGGGAG. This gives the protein CSASKRGDTGE. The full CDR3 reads CSASKRGDTGELFF.

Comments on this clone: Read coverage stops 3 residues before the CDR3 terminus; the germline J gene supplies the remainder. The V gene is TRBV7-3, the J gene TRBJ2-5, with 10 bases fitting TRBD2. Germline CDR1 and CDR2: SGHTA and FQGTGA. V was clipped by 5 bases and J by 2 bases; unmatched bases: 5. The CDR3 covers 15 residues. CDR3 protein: CASSLIAGGQETQYF. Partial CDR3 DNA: TGTGCCAGCAGCCTCATAGCGGGGGGACAAGAGACC. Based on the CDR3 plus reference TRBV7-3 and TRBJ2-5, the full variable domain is GAGVSQTPSNKVTEKGKYVELRCDPISGHTALYWYRQSLGQGPEFLIYFQGTGAADDSGLPNDRFFAVRPEGSVSTLKIQRTERGDSAVYLCASSLIAGGQETQYFGPGTRLLVL.

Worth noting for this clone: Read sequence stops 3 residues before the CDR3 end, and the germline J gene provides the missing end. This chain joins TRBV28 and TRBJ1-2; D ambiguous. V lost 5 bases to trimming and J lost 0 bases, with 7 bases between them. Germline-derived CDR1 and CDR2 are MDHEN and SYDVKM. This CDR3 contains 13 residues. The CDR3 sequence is CASSGLSNYGYTF. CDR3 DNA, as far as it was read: TGTGCCAGCAGTGGCTTATCTAACTATGGC.

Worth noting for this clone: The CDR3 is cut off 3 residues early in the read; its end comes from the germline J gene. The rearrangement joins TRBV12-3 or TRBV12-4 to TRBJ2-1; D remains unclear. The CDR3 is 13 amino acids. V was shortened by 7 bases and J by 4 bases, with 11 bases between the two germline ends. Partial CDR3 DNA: TGTGCCAGCATCGGAAGACTGTACAATGAG. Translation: CASIGRLYNE. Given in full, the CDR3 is CASIGRLYNEQFF.

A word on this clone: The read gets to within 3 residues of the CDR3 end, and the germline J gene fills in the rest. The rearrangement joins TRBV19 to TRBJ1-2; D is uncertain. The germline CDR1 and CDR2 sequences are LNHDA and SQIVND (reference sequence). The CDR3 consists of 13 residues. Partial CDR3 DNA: TGTGCCAGTAGTACCGCACGGGTCCGTGAC. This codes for CASSTARVRD. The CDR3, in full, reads CASSTARVRDYTF.

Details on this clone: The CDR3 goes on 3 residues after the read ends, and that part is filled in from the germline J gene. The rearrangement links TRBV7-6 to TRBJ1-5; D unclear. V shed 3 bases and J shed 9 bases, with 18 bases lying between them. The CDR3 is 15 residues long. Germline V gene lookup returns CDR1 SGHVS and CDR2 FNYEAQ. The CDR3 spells CASSLMAAEASPQHF. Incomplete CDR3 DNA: TGTGCCAGCAGCTTGATGGCAGCCGAAGCGTCGCCC.

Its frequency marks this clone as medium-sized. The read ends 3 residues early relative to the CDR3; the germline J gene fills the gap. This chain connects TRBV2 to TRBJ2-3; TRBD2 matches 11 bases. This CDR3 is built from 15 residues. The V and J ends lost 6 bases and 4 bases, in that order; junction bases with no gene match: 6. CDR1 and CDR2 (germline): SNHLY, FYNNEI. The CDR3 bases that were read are TGTGCCAGCAGACCTAGCGGGGGGCCCCCAGATACG. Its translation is CASRPSGGPPDT. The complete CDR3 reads CASRPSGGPPDTQYF.

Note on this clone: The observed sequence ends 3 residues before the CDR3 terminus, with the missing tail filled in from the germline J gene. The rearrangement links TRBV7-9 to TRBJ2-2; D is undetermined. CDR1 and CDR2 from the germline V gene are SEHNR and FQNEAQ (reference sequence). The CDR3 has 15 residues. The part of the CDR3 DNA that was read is TGTGCCAGCAGCTTAGTTCAAGCAACTAATGAAAAG. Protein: CASSLVQATNEK. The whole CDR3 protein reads CASSLVQATNEKLFF. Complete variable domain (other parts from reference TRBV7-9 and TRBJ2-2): DTGVSQNPRHKITKRGQNVTFRCDPISEHNRLYWYRQTLGQGPEFLTYFQNEAQLEKSRLLSDRFSAERPKGSFSTLEIQRTEQGDSAMYLCASSLVQATNEKLFFGEGSRLTVL.

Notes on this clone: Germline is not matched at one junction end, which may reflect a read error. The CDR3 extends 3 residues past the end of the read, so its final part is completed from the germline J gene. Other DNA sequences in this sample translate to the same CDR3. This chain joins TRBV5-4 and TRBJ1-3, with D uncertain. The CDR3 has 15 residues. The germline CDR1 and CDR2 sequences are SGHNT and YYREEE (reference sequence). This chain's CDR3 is CASSLEQNSGNTIYF. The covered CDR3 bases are TGTGCCAGCAGCTTGGAACAGAACTCTGGAAACACT.

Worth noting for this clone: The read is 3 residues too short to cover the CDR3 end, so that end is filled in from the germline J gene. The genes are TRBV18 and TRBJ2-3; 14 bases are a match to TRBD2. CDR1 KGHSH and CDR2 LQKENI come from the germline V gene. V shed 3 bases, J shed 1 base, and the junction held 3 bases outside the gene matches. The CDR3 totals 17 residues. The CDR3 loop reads CASSPKTSGGGTDTQYF. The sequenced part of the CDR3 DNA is TGTGCCAGCTCACCGAAGACTAGCGGGGGGGGCACAGATACG.

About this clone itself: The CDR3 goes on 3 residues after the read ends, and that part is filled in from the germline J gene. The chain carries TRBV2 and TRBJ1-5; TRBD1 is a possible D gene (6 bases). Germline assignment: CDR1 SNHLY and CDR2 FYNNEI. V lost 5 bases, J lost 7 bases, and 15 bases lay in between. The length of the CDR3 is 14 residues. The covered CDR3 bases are TGTGCCAGCAGTCCCGGGGGGGGCGAACAGCCC. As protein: CASSPGGGEQP. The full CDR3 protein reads CASSPGGGEQPQHF.

CDR3: CASSEARTSYSPLHF. The CDR3 DNA, read in part, is TGTGCCAGCAGTGAAGCGAGGACATCGTATTCACCC. The chain recombines TRBV2 with TRBJ1-6; TRBD1 is a possible D gene (5 bases). The read terminates 3 residues ahead of where the CDR3 ends, so the germline J gene completes it. Germline-derived CDR1 and CDR2 are SNHLY and FYNNEI. V lost 0 bases, J lost 8 bases, and 11 bases lay in between. The CDR3 runs 15 residues.

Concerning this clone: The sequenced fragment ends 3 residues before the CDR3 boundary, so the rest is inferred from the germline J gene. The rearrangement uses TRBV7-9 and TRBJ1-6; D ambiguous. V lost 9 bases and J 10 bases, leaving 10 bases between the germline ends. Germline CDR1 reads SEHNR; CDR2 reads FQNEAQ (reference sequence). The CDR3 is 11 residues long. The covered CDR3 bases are TGTGCCAGAAACCAGGCGTCACCC. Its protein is CARNQASP. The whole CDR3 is CARNQASPLHF.